Presented here are 24 T cell receptor beta chains from one specimen sequenced in a study of siplizumab effects on memory and regulatory T cells. Method: immunoSEQ multiplex PCR; TCRdb's copy keeps in-frame clones and lacks some. The repertoire includes some 110,000 clones, over 85% of them detected once, and 0.62% sits in the top ten. The material sequenced was Tregs sorted from blood. The receptor set was obtained from a human donor in good health.

V and J are TRBV5-1 and TRBJ1-5; no clear D. This CDR3 is 15 amino acids long. Trimming took 4 bases from V and 4 from J, leaving 15 bases between them. Germline CDR1 SGHRS, CDR2 YFSETQ. The CDR3: CASSPLEGANQPQHF. The CDR3 DNA reads as TGCGCCAGCAGCCCCCTCGAGGGTGCGAATCAGCCCCAGCATTTT.

The rearrangement links TRBV9 to TRBJ2-7; TRBD2 matches at 10 bases. Trimming removed 3 bases from V and 6 bases from J; junction bases left unmatched: 18. The germline CDR1 and CDR2 sequences are SGDLS and YYNGEE. The CDR3 loop spans 18 amino acids. The CDR3 loop is CASSASLGSGRAPGEQYF. Here the CDR3 DNA reads TGTGCCAGCAGCGCATCCCTGGGAAGCGGGAGGGCCCCGGGCGAGCAGTACTTC.

V gene TRBV5-1 combines with J gene TRBJ1-5, with TRBD1 matching 8 bases. Germline trimming cut 5 bases from V and 0 bases from J; bases unmatched to any gene: 4. Germline CDR1 and CDR2: SGHRS and YFSETQ. CDR3 length equals 15 residues. CDR3 sequence: CASRPTGGSNQPQHF. CDR3 nucleotide sequence: TGCGCCAGCAGGCCTACAGGGGGTAGCAATCAGCCCCAGCATTTT. The complete variable domain, with remaining parts taken from reference TRBV5-1 and TRBJ1-5, reads KAGVTQTPRYLIKTRGQQVTLSCSPISGHRSVSWYQQTPGQGLQFLFEYFSETQRNKGNFPGRFSGRQFSNSRSEMNVSTLELGDSALYLCASRPTGGSNQPQHFGDGTRLSIL.

The chain has TRBV18 and TRBJ2-7; D perhaps matches TRBD2 (5 bases). The V end lost 6 bases, the J end lost 2 bases, and 11 bases lay between the germline ends. Per germline, CDR1 KGHSH and CDR2 LQKENI. This CDR3 region has 13 residues. The CDR3 DNA reads as TGTGCCAGCTCTCTCCGGGGAGCCTACGAGCAGTACTTC. Translating it yields CASSLRGAYEQYF. Combining the CDR3 with reference TRBV18 and TRBJ2-7 gives the whole variable domain NAGVMQNPRHLVRRRGQEARLRCSPMKGHSHVYWYRQLPEEGLKFMVYLQKENIIDESGMPKERFSAEFPKEGPSILRIQQVVRGDSAAYFCASSLRGAYEQYFGPGTRLTVT.

The chain uses TRBV7-6 and TRBJ2-2; D uncertain. Trimming took off 5 bases at V and 5 bases at J, with 6 bases between the two ends. Germline-derived CDR1 and CDR2 are SGHVS and FNYEAQ. This CDR3 comprises 12 residues. CDR3 protein: CASSHGTGELFF. Written as DNA, the CDR3 is TGTGCCAGCAGCCATGGGACCGGGGAGCTGTTTTTT. The full variable domain, completed using reference TRBV7-6 and TRBJ2-2, is GAGVSQSPRYKVTKRGQDVALRCDPISGHVSLYWYRQALGQGPEFLTYFNYEAQQDKSGLPNDRFSAERPEGSISTLTIQRTEQRDSAMYRCASSHGTGELFFGEGSRLTVL.

The CDR3 region has the DNA TGTGCCAGCAGCTTAGCGCTCAGCACCTACGAGCAGTACTTC. This gives the protein CASSLALSTYEQYF. V usage is TRBV7-6 and J usage is TRBJ2-7; D gene ambiguous. V lost 0 bases and J lost 2, with 8 bases in between. This CDR3 has 14 amino acids. Germline V gene lookup returns CDR1 SGHVS and CDR2 FNYEAQ.

V gene TRBV5-1 combines with J gene TRBJ1-4, with 7 bases fitting TRBD1. CDR3 length equals 13 residues. Germline-derived CDR1 and CDR2 are SGHRS and YFSETQ. V lost 0 bases and J lost 9; bases outside the gene matches: 2. In DNA form, the CDR3 reads TGCGCCAGCAGCTTGGGACAGGGCCAAAAACTGTTTTTT. It is translated as CASSLGQGQKLFF.

This chain links TRBV19 with TRBJ1-1; D may be TRBD1 (5 bases). Trimming took off 7 bases at V and 1 base at J, with 19 bases between the two ends. This CDR3 region has 16 residues. CDR1 is LNHDA and CDR2 is SQIVND in the germline V gene (reference sequence). CDR3 DNA: TGTGCCAGTACCCCGGGGAGGGGAGTGGGGAACACTGAAGCTTTCTTT. Amino acid sequence: CASTPGRGVGNTEAFF.

DNA for the CDR3: TGTGCCAGCAGCTTAGATTCCAGGGGGAATTCACCCCTCCACTTT. Its protein product is CASSLDSRGNSPLHF. The chain couples TRBV7-9 to TRBJ1-6; 7 bases are a match to TRBD1. Germline V lookup: CDR1 SEHNR, CDR2 FQNEAQ (reference sequence). With V trimmed by 1 base and J by 7 bases, 4 bases remained unmatched. CDR3 length: 15 residues.

This chain joins TRBV6-1 and TRBJ1-6; perhaps TRBD1 as D (6 bases). The germline CDR1 and CDR2 sequences are MNHNS and SASEGT. The CDR3 has 16 residues. V lost 2 bases, J lost 2 bases, and 10 bases lay in between. The CDR3 is CASSERAGAYNSPLHF. For the CDR3, the DNA is TGTGCCAGCAGTGAAAGAGCAGGGGCCTATAATTCACCCCTCCACTTT.

The rearrangement uses TRBV19 and TRBJ1-4; D is unresolved. V gave up 5 bases and J gave up 0 bases, with 19 bases separating them. Germline V gene data show CDR1 as LNHDA and CDR2 as SQIVND (reference sequence). The CDR3 runs 18 residues. CDR3 nucleotides: TGTGCCAGTAGTCCCGCGTTCAACTACCGGGCAACTAATGAAAAACTGTTTTTT. The encoded protein is CASSPAFNYRATNEKLFF.

Note on this clone: Other nucleotide sequences from this sample produce the same CDR3. V and J are TRBV5-1 and TRBJ1-3; no definite D call. V was trimmed by 4 bases and J by 2 bases, leaving 10 bases between them. The CDR3 is 14 residues long. Germline CDR1 SGHRS, CDR2 YFSETQ. In DNA, the CDR3 is TGCGCCAGCAGCCGAGACGGCACTGGAAACACCATATATTTT. Translation gives CASSRDGTGNTIYF. The complete variable domain, with remaining parts taken from reference TRBV5-1 and TRBJ1-3, reads KAGVTQTPRYLIKTRGQQVTLSCSPISGHRSVSWYQQTPGQGLQFLFEYFSETQRNKGNFPGRFSGRQFSNSRSEMNVSTLELGDSALYLCASSRDGTGNTIYFGEGSWLTVV.

V gene TRBV7-6 combines with J gene TRBJ1-5, with D possibly being TRBD1 (5 bases). Trimming shortened V by 3 bases and J by 1 base, and 7 bases separated the two germline ends. The CDR3 is 14 amino acids. The germline gives CDR1 SGHVS, CDR2 FNYEAQ. The CDR3 loop is CASSFAGSNQPQHF. Here the CDR3 DNA reads TGTGCCAGCAGCTTTGCAGGGAGCAATCAGCCCCAGCATTTT.

The chain carries TRBV7-3 and TRBJ2-3; TRBD1 or TRBD2 may be the D gene (5 bases each). V was pared by 5 bases and J by 0 bases, with 9 bases between. This CDR3 has 14 residues. Germline loops: CDR1 SGHTA, CDR2 FQGTGA. The CDR3: CASSLRDSTDTQYF. The CDR3 DNA reads as TGTGCCAGCAGCCTCCGGGACAGCACAGATACGCAGTATTTT.

The sample holds a few counts of this clone. CDR3 nucleotide sequence: TGTGCCTCCCGATATAACACTGAAGCTTTCTTT. Translated, it gives CASRYNTEAFF. The gene calls are TRBV30 and TRBJ1-1; D gene ambiguous. This CDR3 comprises 11 residues. Trimming pared 7 bases from V and 2 bases from J, leaving 8 bases between. Per germline, CDR1 GTSNPN and CDR2 SVGIG (reference sequence).

This clone was seen once. The chain employs TRBV5-1 and TRBJ2-1, with 9 bases identical to TRBD2. Germline CDR1 SGHRS, CDR2 YFSETQ. CDR3 length: 15 amino acids. J lost 7 bases, V lost 1 base, and 6 bases had no gene match. CDR3 DNA: TGCGCCAGCAGCTTGTCGGGCGGGAGGGTGAATGAGCAGTTCTTC. Protein product: CASSLSGGRVNEQFF. Complete variable domain (other parts from reference TRBV5-1 and TRBJ2-1): KAGVTQTPRYLIKTRGQQVTLSCSPISGHRSVSWYQQTPGQGLQFLFEYFSETQRNKGNFPGRFSGRQFSNSRSEMNVSTLELGDSALYLCASSLSGGRVNEQFFGPGTRLTVL.

This chain connects TRBV4-1 to TRBJ2-2, with a tentative D call TRBD1 (6 bases). CDR1 and CDR2 (germline): MGHRA, YSYEKL. The CDR3 length is 16 residues. V was clipped by 1 base and J by 0 bases, with 9 bases between them. The CDR3, as DNA: TGCGCCAGCAGCCAAGGGACAGTAGCGAACACCGGGGAGCTGTTTTTT. This gives the protein CASSQGTVANTGELFF.

The V call is TRBV7-9, the J call TRBJ1-1; possibly TRBD1 for D (5 bases). V lost 6 bases and J 5 bases, leaving 16 bases between the germline ends. The CDR3 sequence is 14 residues long. Per germline, CDR1 SEHNR and CDR2 FQNEAQ (reference sequence). CDR3 bases: TGTGCCAGCAGGTCTTCAGGGAGCGGAACTGAAGCTTTCTTT. It specifies CASRSSGSGTEAFF.

This chain joins TRBV6-1 and TRBJ2-5; weak D call: TRBD1 (6 bases). CDR1 is MNHNS and CDR2 is SASEGT in the germline V gene. This CDR3 region has 15 residues. V lost 6 bases and J lost 0, with 14 bases in between. This CDR3 is CASSRLQGNQETQYF. The CDR3 bases are TGTGCCAGCAGCCGTTTACAGGGAAACCAAGAGACCCAGTACTTC.

The genes are TRBV6-6 and TRBJ1-5; D possibly corresponds to TRBD1 (5 bases). V was clipped by 5 bases and J by 0 bases, with 14 bases between them. CDR3 size: 16 residues. In germline, CDR1 is MNHNY, CDR2 SVGAGI (reference sequence). The CDR3 here is CASSLHSGNSNQPQHF. DNA for the CDR3: TGTGCCAGCAGTCTTCACTCAGGGAATAGCAATCAGCCCCAGCATTTT.

This chain links TRBV5-6 with TRBJ1-3; D remains ambiguous. CDR3 length equals 15 residues. Looked up from germline, CDR1 is SGHDT and CDR2 is YYEEEE. V gave up 7 bases and J gave up 11 bases, with 25 bases separating them. The CDR3 spells CASSYLDGGEFAIYF. The CDR3 DNA follows: TGTGCCAGCTCGTACCTTGACGGCGGCGAGTTCGCCATATATTTT.

The rearrangement links TRBV14 to TRBJ2-5, with TRBD2 matching 7 bases. Per germline, CDR1 SGHDN and CDR2 FVKESK. Trimming cost V 4 bases and J 7 bases; bases outside gene matches: 9. The CDR3 is made up of 14 amino acids. CDR3 coding DNA: TGTGCCAGCAGCCGCCTAGCGGTCTTTGGGACCCAGTACTTC. It codes for CASSRLAVFGTQYF.

V gene TRBV29-1 combines with J gene TRBJ1-1; D not certain. This CDR3 spans 13 amino acids. The V gene lost 7 bases and the J gene lost 0 bases, with 12 bases spanning the gap. The germline V gene encodes CDR1 SQVTM and CDR2 ANQGSEA. The CDR3 is CSAHGLLNTEAFF. The CDR3 DNA sequence: TGCAGCGCCCACGGTCTTCTGAACACTGAAGCTTTCTTT. The full variable domain, rest sourced from reference TRBV29-1 and TRBJ1-1, is SAVISQKPSRDICQRGTSLTIQCQVDSQVTMMFWYRQQPGQSLTLIATANQGSEATYESGFVIDKFPISRPNLTFSTLTVSNMSPEDSSIYLCSAHGLLNTEAFFGQGTRLTVV.

The genes are TRBV11-2 and TRBJ2-2; 9 nucleotides match TRBD1. The germline gives CDR1 SGHAT, CDR2 FQNNGV. The CDR3 consists of 18 residues. Unmatched junction bases numbered 7, after V lost 1 base and J lost 1 base. The CDR3 DNA is TGTGCCAGCAGCTTAGCCCTAGGACAGGGGCGGAACACCGGGGAGCTGTTTTTT. Its protein product is CASSLALGQGRNTGELFF. Full variable domain (outside the CDR3, taken from reference TRBV11-2 and TRBJ2-2): EAGVAQSPRYKIIEKRQSVAFWCNPISGHATLYWYQQILGQGPKLLIQFQNNGVVDDSQLPKDRFSAERLKGVDSTLKIQPAKLEDSAVYLCASSLALGQGRNTGELFFGEGSRLTVL.